The clone carrying this T cell receptor (beta chain) was observed a single time. No antigen is known for it. The CDR3 sequence is 17 residues long. Trimming took 5 bases from V and 4 from J; bases not matched to a gene: 14. Germline lookup yields CDR1 SGHNT and CDR2 YYREEE (reference sequence). Some 84 million PBMCs supplied genomic DNA for unsorted samples. Sequencing was performed with immunoSEQ multiplex PCR; in TCRdb, only in-frame clones are kept and a portion is missing. The sample carries 450,000 to 500,000 clones, 65% to 85% recorded once. The source of the sample is a study of shared clonotypes between healthy human individuals. In the study overall: The donor pool was made up of a couple of women and a few men aged 18 to 49.

General study findings and limits: Sampling involved blood alone; tissue repertoires likely differ.

Sequenced input: PBMCs. The chain joins TRBV5-4 to TRBJ2-3; TRBD2 matches at 9 bases. This clonotype originated in a woman in her thirties or forties in good health. Some clones in this sample may be carry-over from other donors' samples. CDR3 in amino acids: CASSYLGAAGGPDTQYF. The CDR3 DNA reads TGTGCCAGCAGTTATTTAGGGGCAGCGGGAGGCCCAGATACGCAGTATTTT. The variable domain in full, with the rest retrieved from reference TRBV5-4 and TRBJ2-3, is ETGVTQSPTHLIKTRGQQVTLRCSSQSGHNTVSWYQQALGQGPQFIFQYYREEENGRGNFPPRFSGLQFPNYSSELNVNALELDDSALYLCASSYLGAAGGPDTQYFGPGTRLTVL.